Each of the 5 T cell receptor beta chains below was sequenced from the same sample in a study of blood T cells in healthy people across ages. A sample-barcoded 5' primer and a J-beta primer mix were used in a second PCR of about 6 to 12 cycles. TCRdb re-analysed the 5' RACE reads in MiXCR, keeping a single row per CDR3 protein. The table records 1 million to 1.2 million distinct CDR3 sequences, more than 30% of them present only once. Sequenced: blood. All receptors derive from a man younger than 35 in good health.

The chain employs TRBV27 and TRBJ1-1; the D is unclear. V was trimmed by 5 bases and J by 1 base, leaving 17 bases between them. The germline gives CDR1 MNHEY, CDR2 SMNVEV (reference sequence). CDR3 length: 16 amino acids. CDR3 nucleotides: TGTGCCAGCAGTCCAACCCTGGACGTTGCGAACACTGAAGCTTTCTTT. This gives the protein CASSPTLDVANTEAFF.

The genes are TRBV12-3 or TRBV12-4 and TRBJ1-2; tentative D call: TRBD1 (6 bases). The CDR3 runs 15 residues. With 5 bases removed from V and 4 bases from J, the gap between germline ends came to 17 bases. CDR3 loop: CASSAAGRRGYGYTF. The CDR3 DNA sequence: TGTGCCAGCAGTGCCGCAGGGCGCAGGGGCTATGGCTACACCTTC.

In this sample, this clonotype turned up a few times. This CDR3 is CASRGTSGVSDTQYF. As DNA, the CDR3 is TGTGCCAGCAGGGGGACTAGCGGGGTGTCGGATACGCAGTATTTT. V and J are TRBV6-5 and TRBJ2-3; 13 bases are a match to TRBD2. The CDR3 has 15 residues. The germline gives CDR1 MNHEY, CDR2 SVGAGI. V lost 6 bases to trimming and J lost 6 bases; unmatched junction nucleotides: 6.

The chain joins TRBV20-1 to TRBJ2-1; 7 nucleotides match TRBD1. Matching the DNA end better, TRBJ2-7 makes the J call doubtful. This CDR3 is 16 amino acids long. Looked up from germline, CDR1 is DFQATT and CDR2 is SNEGSKA (reference sequence). The CDR3 DNA follows: TGCAGTGCTAGAGTAATACAGGGGCCCTCCTACAATGAGCAGTACTTC. It yields the protein CSARVIQGPSYNEQYF.

The table lists this clonotype with a few counts. This chain connects TRBV20-1 to TRBJ1-2; D remains ambiguous. Trimming pared 3 bases from V and 4 bases from J, leaving 9 bases between. The CDR3 contains 12 residues. CDR1 DFQATT and CDR2 SNEGSKA come from the germline V gene (reference sequence). CDR3 region: CSASKAVYGYTF. The DNA of the CDR3 is TGCAGTGCTAGTAAGGCCGTCTATGGCTACACCTTC.